This TCR beta chain was captured by sequencing in a study of shared clonotypes between healthy human individuals. Trimming removed 3 bases at V and 3 bases at J, with 23 bases between. Germline V CDR1 and CDR2: SEHNR, FQNEAQ (reference sequence). CDR3 size: 18 residues. Caucasian adults residing in Nashville, Tennessee made up all the donors. Using immunoSEQ multiplex PCR, the repertoire was profiled, and TCRdb retains in-frame clones only, with some absent. The repertoire has hundreds of thousands of clones, around 72% of them found once; the top ten carry around 1.8%. Source material: memory CD4+ T cells sorted from blood. The subset: CD45RA-negative fraction. This TCR was recovered from a woman aged 25 to 39 in good health. V and J are TRBV7-9 and TRBJ2-5; tentative D call: TRBD2 (5 bases). The CDR3 nucleotides are TGTGCCAGCAGCTTTGTTGGGAGACCTGCCCCAAGCAAAGAGACCCAGTACTTC. Its protein is CASSFVGRPAPSKETQYF.